These 5 T cell receptor beta chains were all obtained from the same sample, sequenced in a study of cytomegalovirus exposure and HLA in healthy donors. PCR used 60 Vbeta primers and 13 Jbeta primers. Sequencing was performed with immunoSEQ multiplex PCR; in TCRdb, only in-frame clones are kept and a portion is missing. In the table there are roughly 180,000 clones, approximately 81% of which are singletons. The sequenced sample consisted of PBMCs. The receptors were sampled from a woman aged 18-29 years in good health and CMV-seropositive.

CDR3 sequence reads: CASSSWEAEETQYF. DNA of the CDR3: TGTGCCAGCAGTTCCTGGGAGGCTGAAGAGACCCAGTACTTC. The chain uses TRBV2 and TRBJ2-5; weak D call: TRBD2 (6 bases). The CDR3 runs 14 residues. In germline, CDR1 is SNHLY, CDR2 FYNNEI. The V end lost 5 bases, the J end lost 3 bases, and 13 bases lay between the germline ends.

V usage is TRBV7-9 and J usage is TRBJ2-1, with TRBD2 matching 9 bases. In germline, CDR1 is SEHNR, CDR2 FQNEAQ (reference sequence). V was clipped by 6 bases and J by 2 bases; unmatched bases: 11. The CDR3 spans 17 residues. The CDR3 spells CASSRRGAGGPYNEQFF. DNA of the CDR3: TGTGCCAGCAGTCGTCGGGGGGCGGGGGGGCCCTACAATGAGCAGTTCTTC.

This chain joins TRBV5-4 and TRBJ2-2, with TRBD1 identical over 7 bases. V lost 4 bases, J lost 1 base, and 7 bases stayed unmatched. Germline V lookup: CDR1 SGHNT, CDR2 YYREEE (reference sequence). The CDR3 spans 16 residues. The CDR3 region is CASSEGARRNTGELFF. CDR3 DNA sequence: TGTGCCAGCAGCGAGGGGGCGCGGAGGAACACCGGGGAGCTGTTTTTT.

The J gene is TRBJ2-7, the V gene TRBV28; 7 nucleotides align to TRBD1. Germline trimming cut 6 bases from V and 2 bases from J; bases unmatched to any gene: 7. The CDR3 extends over 14 amino acids. Germline V gene lookup returns CDR1 MDHEN and CDR2 SYDVKM. The CDR3 protein is CASRRSGQTYEQYF. CDR3 DNA sequence: TGTGCCAGCAGACGATCGGGACAGACCTACGAGCAGTACTTC.

The rearrangement links TRBV6-1 to TRBJ2-1; TRBD1 matches at 7 bases. The length of the CDR3 is 12 residues. Germline V gives CDR1 MNHNS, CDR2 SASEGT. Trimming took 4 bases from V and 9 from J; bases not matched to a gene: 3. CDR3 sequence (DNA): TGTGCCAGCAGTGTACAGGGGACTGAGCAGTTCTTC. Translating it yields CASSVQGTEQFF.